The 29 T cell receptor beta chains in this list originate from one sample, sequenced in a study of CD8 T cells in Susac syndrome. RNA in amounts of about 0.5 to 1 ug was reverse transcribed with random hexamers. TCRdb used MiXCR to reprocess the immunoSEQ multiplex PCR reads, holding one entry per CDR3 protein. Of a few hundred thousand distinct CDR3 sequences in the sample, about 91% were seen once. The sequenced material came from CD4+ T cells from PBMCs. The receptors derive from a human donor with multiple sclerosis.

The chain carries TRBV4-3 and TRBJ2-1; TRBD2 matches 12 bases. Germline CDR1 LGHNA, CDR2 YSLEER. The V segment lost 1 base and the J segment 8 bases; nucleotides outside the gene matches: 9. This CDR3 spans 17 amino acids. The CDR3 nucleotides read TGCGCCAGCAGCCAAGGGCGGCTAGCGGGAGGGGGGGATGAGCAGTTCTTC. It translates to CASSQGRLAGGGDEQFF.

This rearrangement joins TRBV12-3 or TRBV12-4 to TRBJ2-3, with no clear D. V lost 5 bases, J lost 8 bases, and 17 bases lay in between. The CDR3 extends over 14 amino acids. The CDR3 coding sequence is TGTGCCAGCAGTACGCAAACCCCCCCAAGTACGCAGTATTTT. Its protein product is CASSTQTPPSTQYF.

The rearrangement links TRBV4-1 to TRBJ1-5; weak D call: TRBD1 (6 bases). CDR1 and CDR2 from the germline V gene are MGHRA and YSYEKL. V was trimmed by 4 bases and J by 0 bases, leaving 7 bases between them. CDR3 length: 14 residues. The CDR3 loop reads CASSRQVSNQPQHF. CDR3 bases: TGCGCCAGCAGCCGACAGGTTAGCAATCAGCCCCAGCATTTT.

V is TRBV15 and J is TRBJ2-1; D perhaps matches TRBD2 (5 bases). Germline CDR1 is LNHNV and CDR2 is YYDKDF (reference sequence). V was trimmed by 2 bases and J by 7 bases, leaving 18 bases between them. The CDR3 runs to 16 residues. CDR3 in DNA: TGTGCCACCAGCAGATATAGCGTTGACATGAGTAATGAGCAGTTCTTC. Residues: CATSRYSVDMSNEQFF.

V is TRBV7-2 and J is TRBJ2-5; 9 bases are shared with TRBD1. The V gene's germline CDR1 is SGHTA and CDR2 FQGNSA. This CDR3 has 15 amino acids. V shed 6 bases and J 3 bases; nucleotides not matched to a gene: 8. Here the CDR3 reads CASSWAGTGKETQYF. CDR3 bases: TGTGCCAGCAGTTGGGCCGGGACAGGGAAAGAGACCCAGTACTTC. Filled out from reference TRBV7-2 and TRBJ2-5, the complete variable domain reads GAGVSQSPSNKVTEKGKDVELRCDPISGHTALYWYRQSLGQGLEFLIYFQGNSAPDKSGLPSDRFSAERTGGSVSTLTIQRTQQEDSAVYLCASSWAGTGKETQYFGPGTRLLVL.

This clonotype was detected a few times. The rearrangement joins TRBV5-6 to TRBJ2-7; 8 bases match TRBD1. This CDR3 region has 14 residues. V lost 0 bases, J lost 6 bases, and 5 bases stayed unmatched. CDR1 SGHDT and CDR2 YYEEEE come from the germline V gene. CDR3 sequence: CASSLVSGGSEQYF. CDR3 coding DNA: TGTGCCAGCAGCTTGGTTTCAGGGGGCTCCGAGCAGTACTTC.

The rearrangement uses TRBV5-6 and TRBJ1-1, with D tentatively TRBD1 (6 bases). V dropped 3 bases and J dropped 8 bases, with 26 bases sitting between them. CDR3 length: 17 amino acids. Germline V gene data show CDR1 as SGHDT and CDR2 as YYEEEE. The CDR3 reads CASSSPPFISTGPEAFF. CDR3 nucleotides: TGTGCCAGCAGCTCGCCCCCATTTATATCGACAGGCCCAGAAGCTTTCTTT.

The CDR3 sequence: CASSLYGTGRRYSNQPQHF. Here the CDR3 DNA reads TGTGCCAGCAGCTTGTACGGGACAGGTAGACGATATAGCAATCAGCCCCAGCATTTT. This rearrangement joins TRBV7-8 to TRBJ1-5; 8 positions match TRBD1. Per the germline V gene, CDR1 is SGHVS and CDR2 is FQNEAQ. The CDR3 is 19 residues long. With V trimmed by 3 bases and J by 0 bases, 13 bases remained unmatched.

The chain employs TRBV20-1 and TRBJ1-1, with D possibly matching TRBD1 (5 bases). This CDR3 is built from 14 residues. CDR1 and CDR2 from the germline V gene are DFQATT and SNEGSKA (reference sequence). V dropped 3 bases and J dropped 4 bases, with 15 bases sitting between them. This CDR3 reads CSAREGAGSTEAFF. Here the CDR3 DNA reads TGCAGTGCTAGGGAAGGGGCAGGGAGCACTGAAGCTTTCTTT.

This clonotype appeared a few times. The J gene is TRBJ1-1, the V gene TRBV6-1, with a possible D match to TRBD1 (5 bases). Germline CDR1 is MNHNS and CDR2 is SASEGT. V lost 5 bases and J 0 bases, leaving 16 bases between the germline ends. The CDR3 loop spans 16 amino acids. In DNA, the CDR3 is TGTGCCAGCAGTCCCAGCAGACAGCGAGTGAACACTGAAGCTTTCTTT. This gives the protein CASSPSRQRVNTEAFF.

The chain combines TRBV20-1 with TRBJ2-3; no definite D call. The length of the CDR3 is 16 residues. V lost 3 bases, J lost 1 base, and 17 bases lay in between. In germline, CDR1 is DFQATT, CDR2 SNEGSKA (reference sequence). CDR3 amino acids: CSASWFSSVGTDTQYF. In DNA form, the CDR3 reads TGCAGTGCTAGTTGGTTCTCGTCGGTAGGCACAGATACGCAGTATTTT.

The V gene is TRBV29-1, the J gene TRBJ1-1; D possibly corresponds to TRBD1 (5 bases). Germline CDR1 is SQVTM and CDR2 is ANQGSEA. CDR3 length equals 11 residues. The V end was cut by 6 bases, the J end by 4 bases, with 9 bases between. CDR3: CSVTRATEAFF. In nucleotides, the CDR3 is TGCAGCGTCACCAGGGCCACTGAAGCTTTCTTT. The whole variable domain, filled in from reference TRBV29-1 and TRBJ1-1, reads SAVISQKPSRDICQRGTSLTIQCQVDSQVTMMFWYRQQPGQSLTLIATANQGSEATYESGFVIDKFPISRPNLTFSTLTVSNMSPEDSSIYLCSVTRATEAFFGQGTRLTVV.

The chain recombines TRBV5-1 with TRBJ2-3; TRBD2 might be the D (6 bases). Germline assignment: CDR1 SGHRS and CDR2 YFSETQ. The CDR3 is 14 residues long. V was shortened by 5 bases and J by 0 bases, with 10 bases between the two germline ends. The CDR3 spells CASRTGSSTDTQYF. CDR3 nucleotide sequence: TGCGCCAGCAGAACCGGGAGTAGCACAGATACGCAGTATTTT.

The chain recombines TRBV6-5 with TRBJ2-3; TRBD1 or TRBD2 may be the D gene (5 bases each). CDR1 and CDR2 (germline): MNHEY, SVGAGI. V shed 6 bases and J shed 0 bases, with 13 bases lying between them. The CDR3 extends over 15 amino acids. CDR3 sequence reads: CASSRGRASTDTQYF. CDR3 nucleotide sequence: TGTGCCAGCAGCCGGGGCAGGGCTAGCACAGATACGCAGTATTTT.

The V call is TRBV27, the J call TRBJ1-5; D gene uncertain. V lost 7 bases and J lost 0, with 7 bases in between. The CDR3 has 13 residues. From germline, CDR1 is MNHEY and CDR2 SMNVEV (reference sequence). CDR3 amino acids: CASMAYSNQPQHF. DNA of the CDR3: TGTGCCAGCATGGCTTATAGCAATCAGCCCCAGCATTTT.

The chain recombines TRBV6-1 with TRBJ1-5, with D maybe TRBD1 (5 bases). There are 14 residues in the CDR3. Between the trimmed V and J ends, which lost 7 bases and 4 bases, there was a span of 14 bases. CDR1 is MNHNS, CDR2 SASEGT, per germline. CDR3 coding DNA: TGTGCCAGCATGAGGGGCAGGGAGAATCAGCCCCAGCATTTT. Translated, it gives CASMRGRENQPQHF.

The chain recombines TRBV20-1 with TRBJ2-3; 8 bases align to TRBD2. Trimming at V came to 2 bases and at J to 2 bases, leaving 6 bases not matched to a gene. This CDR3 has 15 amino acids. Germline V gene data show CDR1 as DFQATT and CDR2 as SNEGSKA (reference sequence). The CDR3 here is CSARSGGGNTDTQYF. The CDR3, as DNA: TGCAGTGCTAGATCCGGGGGGGGCAACACAGATACGCAGTATTTT.

The chain uses TRBV2 and TRBJ2-3; D possibly corresponds to TRBD1 (6 bases). This CDR3 has 15 amino acids. V was pared by 4 bases and J by 1 base, with 12 bases between. Germline V lookup: CDR1 SNHLY, CDR2 FYNNEI. The CDR3 sequence: CASSVQGIGTDTQYF. In nucleotides, the CDR3 is TGTGCCAGCAGTGTACAGGGCATAGGCACAGATACGCAGTATTTT.

This chain joins TRBV12-3 or TRBV12-4 and TRBJ1-1; TRBD1 aligns across 7 bases. The CDR3 is made up of 15 amino acids. V was clipped by 3 bases and J by 4 bases; unmatched bases: 8. The CDR3: CASSLTGRDTTEAFF. DNA for the CDR3: TGTGCCAGCAGTTTGACAGGGCGGGACACCACTGAAGCTTTCTTT.

The CDR3 region is CASRTSNQPQHF. CDR3 coding DNA: TGTGCCAGCAGAACAAGCAATCAGCCCCAGCATTTT. The chain couples TRBV6-2 or TRBV6-3 to TRBJ1-5, with D unclear. V lost 6 bases and J 1 base, leaving 4 bases between the germline ends. CDR1 is MNHEY and CDR2 is SVGEGT in the germline V gene. The CDR3 is 12 amino acids.

This chain connects TRBV19 to TRBJ2-3; maybe TRBD1 (6 bases). V was cut by 4 bases and J by 2 bases, with 16 bases left in between. The CDR3 loop spans 16 amino acids. CDR1 and CDR2 from the germline V gene are LNHDA and SQIVND (reference sequence). The CDR3 nucleotides read TGTGCCAGTAGTACCATCCGGGACACGACCACAGATACGCAGTATTTT. It codes for CASSTIRDTTTDTQYF. Based on the CDR3 plus reference TRBV19 and TRBJ2-3, the full variable domain is DGGITQSPKYLFRKEGQNVTLSCEQNLNHDAMYWYRQDPGQGLRLIYYSQIVNDFQKGDIAEGYSVSREKKESFPLTVTSAQKNPTAFYLCASSTIRDTTTDTQYFGPGTRLTVL.

The chain combines TRBV5-1 with TRBJ1-1, with D tentatively TRBD1 (5 bases). Germline CDR1 SGHRS, CDR2 YFSETQ. CDR3 length equals 14 residues. V was clipped by 2 bases and J by 3 bases, with 11 bases between them. In DNA, the CDR3 is TGCGCCAGCAGCTTACGGCAGGGACACACTGAAGCTTTCTTT. This translates into CASSLRQGHTEAFF.

Notes on this clonotype: Compared with germline, one end of the junction differs, possibly owing to a read error. The chain carries TRBV30 and TRBJ2-5; no clear D. This CDR3 is 13 amino acids long. Per the germline V gene, CDR1 is GTSNPN and CDR2 is SVGIG (reference sequence). CDR3 region: CAWSEQLQEAQYF. The CDR3 DNA sequence: TGTGCCTGGAGTGAACAGCTCCAAGAGGCCCAGTACTTC.

The chain's CDR3 is CASSLADIRHGYTF. As DNA, the CDR3 is TGTGCCAGCAGCTTAGCGGACATCCGCCATGGCTACACCTTC. The chain combines TRBV7-8 with TRBJ1-2; D might be TRBD1 (5 bases). The CDR3 is 14 amino acids. The V gene lost 0 bases and the J gene lost 6 bases, with 11 bases spanning the gap. Looked up from germline, CDR1 is SGHVS and CDR2 is FQNEAQ.

The V call is TRBV5-1, the J call TRBJ2-3; maybe TRBD2 (5 bases). This CDR3 spans 15 amino acids. The V gene's germline CDR1 is SGHRS and CDR2 YFSETQ. Trimming shortened V by 2 bases and J by 0 bases, and 10 bases separated the two germline ends. DNA for the CDR3: TGCGCCAGCAGCTTAATAGCGCACAGCACAGATACGCAGTATTTT. It translates to CASSLIAHSTDTQYF. The full variable domain, completed using reference TRBV5-1 and TRBJ2-3, is KAGVTQTPRYLIKTRGQQVTLSCSPISGHRSVSWYQQTPGQGLQFLFEYFSETQRNKGNFPGRFSGRQFSNSRSEMNVSTLELGDSALYLCASSLIAHSTDTQYFGPGTRLTVL.

The CDR3 loop is CASSLLRTVSYNEQFF. The CDR3 bases are TGTGCCAGCAGCTTACTAAGGACAGTGTCCTACAATGAGCAGTTCTTC. This rearrangement joins TRBV7-3 to TRBJ2-1, with a tentative D call TRBD1 (6 bases). This CDR3 is built from 16 residues. The V gene lost 2 bases and the J gene lost 1 base, with 12 bases spanning the gap. Germline V gives CDR1 SGHTA, CDR2 FQGTGA.

On this clonotype itself: One end of the junction varies from germline; a read error may be responsible. The chain links TRBV7-3 to TRBJ2-5, with D possibly TRBD2 on 5 matching bases. Germline values: CDR1 SGHTA, CDR2 FQGTGA. The CDR3 contains 15 residues. The CDR3 DNA is TGTGCCAGCAGCCTAACTAGGTCTAGCCAAGAGACCCAGTACTTC. Amino acids: CASSLTRSSQETQYF.

The CDR3 DNA reads TGTGCCAGCAGTCGAAGGACTCCTCAAACGTCAGCCGGGGAGCTGTTTTTT. As protein: CASSRRTPQTSAGELFF. The genes are TRBV6-2 or TRBV6-3 and TRBJ2-2, with a weak D call TRBD2 (5 bases). CDR1 is MNHEY and CDR2 is SVGEGT in the germline V gene. The CDR3 covers 17 residues. Trimming shortened V by 5 bases and J by 6 bases, and 22 bases separated the two germline ends.

The rearrangement joins TRBV7-9 to TRBJ2-1; possibly TRBD1 for D (6 bases). The CDR3 runs to 13 residues. CDR1 SEHNR and CDR2 FQNEAQ come from the germline V gene (reference sequence). Trimming stripped 5 bases from V and 4 bases from J, with 9 bases between. CDR3 residues: CASSPRGYNEQFF. The CDR3, as DNA: TGTGCCAGCAGCCCCAGGGGATACAATGAGCAGTTCTTC.